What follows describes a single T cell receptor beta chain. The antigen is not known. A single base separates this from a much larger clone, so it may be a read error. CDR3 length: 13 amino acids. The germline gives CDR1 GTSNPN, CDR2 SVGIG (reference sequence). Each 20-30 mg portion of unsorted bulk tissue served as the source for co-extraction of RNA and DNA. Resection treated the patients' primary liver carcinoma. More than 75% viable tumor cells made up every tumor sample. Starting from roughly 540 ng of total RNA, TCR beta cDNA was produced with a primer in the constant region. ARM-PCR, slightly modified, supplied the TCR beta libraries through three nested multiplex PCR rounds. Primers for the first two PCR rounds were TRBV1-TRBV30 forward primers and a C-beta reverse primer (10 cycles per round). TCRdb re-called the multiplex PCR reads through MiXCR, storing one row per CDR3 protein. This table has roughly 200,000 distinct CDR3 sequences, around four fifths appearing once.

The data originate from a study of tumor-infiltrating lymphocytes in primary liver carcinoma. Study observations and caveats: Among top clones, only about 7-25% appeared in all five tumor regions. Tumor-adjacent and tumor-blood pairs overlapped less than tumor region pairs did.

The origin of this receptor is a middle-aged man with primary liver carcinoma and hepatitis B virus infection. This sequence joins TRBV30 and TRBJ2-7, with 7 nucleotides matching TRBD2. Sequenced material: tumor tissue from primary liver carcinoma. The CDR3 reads CARSSTSVYEQYF. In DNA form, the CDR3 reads TGTGCCAGGAGTTCAACTAGCGTATACGAGCAGTACTTC.